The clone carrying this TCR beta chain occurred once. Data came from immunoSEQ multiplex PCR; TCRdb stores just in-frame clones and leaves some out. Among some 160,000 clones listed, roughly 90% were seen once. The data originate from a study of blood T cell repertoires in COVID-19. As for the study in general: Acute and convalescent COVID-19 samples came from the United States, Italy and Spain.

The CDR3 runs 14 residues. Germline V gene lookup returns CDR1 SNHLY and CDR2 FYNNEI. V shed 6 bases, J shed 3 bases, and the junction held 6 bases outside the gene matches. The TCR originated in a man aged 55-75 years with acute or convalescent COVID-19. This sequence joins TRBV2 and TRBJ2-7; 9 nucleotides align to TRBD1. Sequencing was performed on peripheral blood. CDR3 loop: CASRNAGQGYEQYF. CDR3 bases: TGTGCCAGCAGAAACGCGGGACAGGGCTACGAGCAGTACTTC.